Listed below are T cell receptor beta chains from one sample, sequenced in a study of T cell responses to AZD1222 COVID-19 vaccine. Measured with immunoSEQ multiplex PCR; TCRdb has only the in-frame clones, and not every one. The repertoire consists of some 130,000 clones, with around 90% occurring once and the leading ten covering about 3.7%. Sequenced material: peripheral blood, taken on day 0 of AZD1222 vaccination. The receptors stem from an adult in good health. CDR3s include the opening cysteine and the closing phenylalanine or tryptophan. The order of the fields is D gene, clone size, V gene, J gene, CDR3 DNA, CDR3 protein. A D gene is named only where the DNA matches it firmly. The listing skips clone size in some rows; elsewhere it reads once, few, many or a size class.

>NA|NA|TRBV6-2/TRBV6-3|TRBJ2-7
TGTGCCAGCAGTTACCTCCAGGGGAGATACGAGCAGTACTTC
CASSYLQGRYEQYF
>TRBD2|NA|TRBV28|TRBJ2-7
TGTGCCAGCTTCGGCGGGAGGTATGAAGAGCAGTACTTC
CASFGGRYEEQYF
>NA|NA|TRBV6-5|TRBJ1-1
TGTGCCAGCAGTAAATTTTGGGAGAACACTGAAGCTTTCTTT
CASSKFWENTEAFF
>NA|NA|TRBV9|TRBJ2-1
TGTGCCAGCAGCGTAGATGTGGGAGGATACAATGAGCAGTTCTTC
CASSVDVGGYNEQFF
>NA|NA|TRBV20-1|TRBJ2-1
TGCAGTGCTAGGAGGGAGGAGCAGTTCTTC
CSARREEQFF
>NA|NA|TRBV3-1/TRBV3-2|TRBJ1-5
TGTGCCAGCAGCCAAGGGGCGCAGGGCAATCAGCCCCAGCATTTT
CASSQGAQGNQPQHF
>TRBD1|NA|TRBV20-1|TRBJ1-2
TGCAGTGCTAGTAACGGGACAGGCCCTCGGGGCTACACCTTC
CSASNGTGPRGYTF
>NA|once|TRBV3-1/TRBV3-2|TRBJ2-1
TGTGCCAGCAGCCAAGATCCGGTGGGCCCTGAGCAGTTCTTC
CASSQDPVGPEQFF
>NA|NA|TRBV12-3/TRBV12-4|TRBJ2-2
TGTGCCAGCAGTTTGGGCTGGGGGCTGTTTTTT
CASSLGWGLFF
>TRBD2|NA|TRBV29-1|TRBJ2-5
TGCAGCGTTGGGTTGAACCCCCTGATACTAGCGGGAGGGGAGACCCAGTACTTC
CSVGLNPLILAGGETQYF
>TRBD1|few|TRBV9|TRBJ2-7
TGTGCCAGCAGCACGCGAGGACAGGCACCCTACGAGCAGTACTTC
CASSTRGQAPYEQYF
>NA|once|TRBV19|TRBJ2-7
TGTGCCAGTAGTATAGGGTTGCAGGCCTACGAGCAGTACTTC
CASSIGLQAYEQYF
>NA|NA|TRBV2|TRBJ1-1
TGTGCCAGCAGTGCGCTCCGGCAGAACACTGAAGCTTTCTTT
CASSALRQNTEAFF
>NA|once|TRBV24-1|TRBJ2-6
TGTGCCACCAGTGACTCTGGCCGCGCCCGGGTCCTGACTTTC
CATSDSGRARVLTF
>NA|NA|TRBV7-2|TRBJ2-3
TGTGCCAGCAGCTTAGGAAGCACAGATACGCAGTATTTT
CASSLGSTDTQYF
>NA|NA|TRBV6-5|TRBJ1-1
TGTGCCAGCAGTTACTCGATATCAGGGGCGCGCACTGAAGCTTTCTTT
CASSYSISGARTEAFF
>NA|NA|TRBV7-8|TRBJ1-2
TGTGCCAGCAGCTTTGAGTCGGACTATGGCTACACCTTC
CASSFESDYGYTF
>NA|NA|TRBV12-3/TRBV12-4|TRBJ2-2
TGTGCCAGAGGGGGGCGGACCGGGGAGCTGTTTTTT
CARGGRTGELFF
>NA|NA|TRBV5-4|TRBJ1-2
TGTGCCAGCAGCCGACCGGACAGCTATGGCTACACCTTC
CASSRPDSYGYTF
>NA|NA|TRBV28|TRBJ1-1
TGTGCCAGCACCAAGATTCCGAACACTGAAGCTTTCTTT
CASTKIPNTEAFF
>TRBD1|NA|TRBV5-1|TRBJ1-1
TGCGCCAGCAGCCGGGGACAGGTGGACACTGAAGCTTTCTTT
CASSRGQVDTEAFF
>NA|NA|TRBV7-2|TRBJ2-3
TGTGCCAGCAAGAACAGTGTCGGAGATACGCAGTATTTT
CASKNSVGDTQYF
>NA|once|TRBV18|TRBJ2-1
TGTGCCAGCTCACCACCCCCAAACAATGAGCAGTTCTTC
CASSPPPNNEQFF
>NA|NA|TRBV2|TRBJ2-2
TGTGCCAGCTTCCACCAGGGCCACGCCGGGGAGCTGTTTTTT
CASFHQGHAGELFF
>NA|NA|TRBV11-2|TRBJ2-7
TGTGCCAGCAGCCTCCTTGGGAGATACGAGCAGTACTTC
CASSLLGRYEQYF
>TRBD1|NA|TRBV7-2|TRBJ2-2
TGTGCCAGCAGCTCACCGGGACAGGGGGCCACCGGGGAGCTGTTTTTT
CASSSPGQGATGELFF
>NA|NA|TRBV5-1|TRBJ2-4
TGCGCCAGCAGCTTGGACCCGGCAGAAGGCGGAAACATTCAGTACTTC
CASSLDPAEGGNIQYF
>NA|once|TRBV19|TRBJ1-1
TGTGCCAGTAGCGCCAATTGGGGGAACACTGAAGCTTTCTTT
CASSANWGNTEAFF
>TRBD1|NA|TRBV6-2/TRBV6-3|TRBJ2-4
TGTGCCAGCAGTCCACAACCACCTTCCGACAGGGGGACCAAAAACATTCAGTACTTC
CASSPQPPSDRGTKNIQYF
>NA|NA|TRBV5-1|TRBJ2-5
TGCGCCAGCAGCTTCGGATTAGGAGGTCCTTGGGTCCAAGAGACCCAGTACTTC
CASSFGLGGPWVQETQYF
>NA|once|TRBV6-5|TRBJ2-7
TGTGCCAGCCTGACCCACTCCTACGAGCAGTACTTC
CASLTHSYEQYF
>TRBD1|NA|TRBV4-1|TRBJ2-7
TGCGCCAGCAGCCAGGGGGCCGGGACAGCGACCTACGAGCAGTACTTC
CASSQGAGTATYEQYF
>TRBD2|NA|TRBV10-3|TRBJ2-1
TGTGCCATCTCAAGACTAGCGGGAGGGCCCCGCTATGAGCAGTTCTTC
CAISRLAGGPRYEQFF